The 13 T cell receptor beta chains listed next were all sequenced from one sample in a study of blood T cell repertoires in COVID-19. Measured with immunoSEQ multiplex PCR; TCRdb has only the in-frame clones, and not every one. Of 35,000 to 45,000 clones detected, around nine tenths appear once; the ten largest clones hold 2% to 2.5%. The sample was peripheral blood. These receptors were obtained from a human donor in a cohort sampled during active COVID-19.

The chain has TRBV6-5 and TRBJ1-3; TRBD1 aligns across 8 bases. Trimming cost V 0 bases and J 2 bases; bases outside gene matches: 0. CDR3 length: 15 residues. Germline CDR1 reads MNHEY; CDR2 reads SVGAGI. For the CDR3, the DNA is TGTGCCAGCAGTTACTCGACAGGGGCTGGAAACACCATATATTTT. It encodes CASSYSTGAGNTIYF.

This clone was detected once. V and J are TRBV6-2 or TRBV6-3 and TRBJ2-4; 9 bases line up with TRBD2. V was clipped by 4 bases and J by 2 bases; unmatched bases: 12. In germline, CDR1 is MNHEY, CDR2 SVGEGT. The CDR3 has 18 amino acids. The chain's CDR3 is CASSSSDLAGPTKNIQYF. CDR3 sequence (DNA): TGTGCCAGCAGTTCCTCTGATCTAGCGGGGCCGACCAAAAACATTCAGTACTTC.

The CDR3 here is CATSRFPLQGAEANVLTF. CDR3 DNA sequence: TGTGCCACCAGCAGATTCCCCCTACAGGGGGCGGAGGCCAACGTCCTGACTTTC. The V call is TRBV15, the J call TRBJ2-6; 9 bases map to TRBD1. With 2 bases clipped from V and 6 bases from J, the junction kept 11 bases outside the gene matches. The V gene's germline CDR1 is LNHNV and CDR2 YYDKDF (reference sequence). This CDR3 region has 18 residues.

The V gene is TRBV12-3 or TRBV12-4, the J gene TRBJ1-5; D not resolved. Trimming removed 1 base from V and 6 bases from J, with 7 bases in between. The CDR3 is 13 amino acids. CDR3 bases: TGTGCCAGCAGTTTAGATGGCGGTCAGCCCCAGCATTTT. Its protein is CASSLDGGQPQHF.

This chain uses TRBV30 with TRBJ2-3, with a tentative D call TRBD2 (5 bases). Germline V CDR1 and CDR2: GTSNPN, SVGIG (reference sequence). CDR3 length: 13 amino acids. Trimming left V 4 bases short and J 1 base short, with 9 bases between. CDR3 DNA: TGTGCCTGGAAAGAGGGCGGCACAGATACGCAGTATTTT. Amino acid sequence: CAWKEGGTDTQYF.

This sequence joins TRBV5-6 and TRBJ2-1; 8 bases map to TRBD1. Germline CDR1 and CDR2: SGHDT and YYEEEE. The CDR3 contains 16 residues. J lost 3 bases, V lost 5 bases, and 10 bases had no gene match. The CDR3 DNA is TGTGCCAGCAGTACACCCGGGACAGGAAACTACAATGAGCAGTTCTTC. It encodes CASSTPGTGNYNEQFF.

DNA of the CDR3: TGTGCCAGCAGTTACTCGCGGGGATCCACAGATACGCAGTATTTT. Its translation is CASSYSRGSTDTQYF. The chain combines TRBV6-5 with TRBJ2-3, with D possibly being TRBD2 (6 bases). CDR3 length: 15 amino acids. Trimming pared 0 bases from V and 2 bases from J, leaving 9 bases between. Germline CDR1 and CDR2: MNHEY and SVGAGI.

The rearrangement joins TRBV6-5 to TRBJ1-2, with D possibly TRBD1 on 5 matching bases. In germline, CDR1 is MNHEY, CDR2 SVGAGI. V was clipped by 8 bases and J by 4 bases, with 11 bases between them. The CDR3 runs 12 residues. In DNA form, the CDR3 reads TGTGCCAGCCGGGCGGGGGGCTATGGCTACACCTTC. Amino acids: CASRAGGYGYTF.

CDR3: CSGVSIQGSEAFF. The CDR3 region has the DNA TGCAGCGGAGTTTCCATACAGGGATCCGAAGCTTTCTTT. The chain is built from TRBV29-1 and TRBJ1-1; D perhaps matches TRBD1 (6 bases). Germline assignment: CDR1 SQVTM and CDR2 ANQGSEA. The V gene lost 7 bases and the J gene lost 8 bases, with 20 bases spanning the gap. This CDR3 has 13 residues.

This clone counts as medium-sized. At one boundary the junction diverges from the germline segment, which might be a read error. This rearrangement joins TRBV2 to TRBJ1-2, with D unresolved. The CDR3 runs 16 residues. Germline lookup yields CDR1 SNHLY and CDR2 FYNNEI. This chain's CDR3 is CASSSPPGATNHGYTF. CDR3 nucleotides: TGTGCCAGCAGCTCACCTCCGGGAGCTACTAACCATGGCTACACCTTC.

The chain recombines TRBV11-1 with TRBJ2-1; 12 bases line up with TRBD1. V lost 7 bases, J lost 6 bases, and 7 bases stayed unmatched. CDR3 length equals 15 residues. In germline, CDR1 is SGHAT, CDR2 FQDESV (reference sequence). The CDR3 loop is CASTQGQGAFNEQFF. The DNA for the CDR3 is TGTGCCAGCACGCAGGGACAGGGGGCATTCAATGAGCAGTTCTTC.

DNA of the CDR3: TGTGCCAGACCGCGGGTCTCCTACGAGCAGTACTTC. Amino acid sequence: CARPRVSYEQYF. The chain couples TRBV19 to TRBJ2-7; D possibly corresponds to TRBD2 (5 bases). This CDR3 spans 12 amino acids. V lost 9 bases and J 0 bases, leaving 9 bases between the germline ends. Germline-derived CDR1 and CDR2 are LNHDA and SQIVND (reference sequence).

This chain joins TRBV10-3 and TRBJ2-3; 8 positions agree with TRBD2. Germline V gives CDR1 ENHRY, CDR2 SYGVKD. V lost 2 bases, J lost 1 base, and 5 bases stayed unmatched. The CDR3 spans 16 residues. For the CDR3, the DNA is TGTGCCATCAGTGAGGGCCGGGGGGGCGGCACAGATACGCAGTATTTT. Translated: CAISEGRGGGTDTQYF.